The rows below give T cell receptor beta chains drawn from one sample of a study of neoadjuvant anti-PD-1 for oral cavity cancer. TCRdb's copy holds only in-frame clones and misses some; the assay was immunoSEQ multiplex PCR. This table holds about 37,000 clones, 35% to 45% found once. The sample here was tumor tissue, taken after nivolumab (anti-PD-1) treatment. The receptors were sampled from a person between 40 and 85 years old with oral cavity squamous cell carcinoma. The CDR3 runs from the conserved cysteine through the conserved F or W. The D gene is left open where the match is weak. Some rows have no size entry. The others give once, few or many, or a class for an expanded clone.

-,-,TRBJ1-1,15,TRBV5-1,TGCGCCAGCAGCCTCGGGGCAGGCGGCGCCTTTGAAGCTTTCTTT,CASSLGAGGAFEAFF
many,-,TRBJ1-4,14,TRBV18,TGTGCCAGCTCACCATACGGCCAGGCTGAAAAACTGTTTTTT,CASSPYGQAEKLFF
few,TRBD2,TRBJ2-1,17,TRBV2,TGTGCCAGCAGTGTAGGAACTAGCGGGGGGGAATACAATGAGCAGTTCTTC,CASSVGTSGGEYNEQFF
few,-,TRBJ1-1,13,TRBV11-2,TGTGCCAGCAGCCCAATGGGGGACACTGAAGCTTTCTTT,CASSPMGDTEAFF
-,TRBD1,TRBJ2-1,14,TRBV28,TGTGCCAGCAGAGTACAGGGGATCTACAATGAGCAGTTCTTC,CASRVQGIYNEQFF
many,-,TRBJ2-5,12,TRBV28,TGTGCCAGCAGTCCTTTCCCGGGAGACCAGTACTTC,CASSPFPGDQYF
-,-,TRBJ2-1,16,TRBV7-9,TGTGCCAGCAGCTCAAACAACTTGGGACAAAACAATGAGCAGTTCTTC,CASSSNNLGQNNEQFF
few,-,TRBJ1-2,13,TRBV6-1,TGTGCCAGCACAATAGAACCCAACTATGGCTACACCTTC,CASTIEPNYGYTF
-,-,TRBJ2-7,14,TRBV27,TGTGCCAGCAGTAGCAGGGTGCCCGTCGGCGAGCAGTACTTC,CASSSRVPVGEQYF
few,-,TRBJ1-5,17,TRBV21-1,TGTGCCAGCAGCCTCTGCGACAGGGGAGTTAGCAATCAGCCCCAGCATTTT,CASSLCDRGVSNQPQHF
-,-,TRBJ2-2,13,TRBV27,TGTGCCAGCAGTTCACAGCATATGGAGGAGCTGTTTTTT,CASSSQHMEELFF
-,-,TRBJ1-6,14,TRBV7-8,TGTGCCAGCAGCTTGGGGCCTGAGGGGTCACCCCTCCACTTT,CASSLGPEGSPLHF
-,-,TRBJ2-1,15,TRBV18,TGTGCCAGCTCACCTCCCGGAGGGCTTTACAATGAGCAGTTCTTC,CASSPPGGLYNEQFF
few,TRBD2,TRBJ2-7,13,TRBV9,TGTGCCAGCAGCGTCTCGGGGGGCTACGAGCAGTACTTC,CASSVSGGYEQYF
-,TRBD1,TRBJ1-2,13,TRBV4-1,TGCGCCAGCAGCCTCGGGACAGAGGGTGGCTACACCTTC,CASSLGTEGGYTF
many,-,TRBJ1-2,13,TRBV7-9,TGTGCCAGCAGCCTGCTGGGGGTCTATGGCTACACCTTC,CASSLLGVYGYTF
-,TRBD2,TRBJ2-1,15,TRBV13,TGTGCCAGCAGCGTAGCGGGAGCATCCTACAATGAGCAGTTCTTC,CASSVAGASYNEQFF
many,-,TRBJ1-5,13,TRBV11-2,TGTGCCAGCAGCTTCGGAGGGGATCAGCCCCAGCATTTT,CASSFGGDQPQHF
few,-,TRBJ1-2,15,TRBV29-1,TGCAGCGTTGTCCGCGCCCTAGAACAGGGCTATGGCTACACCTTC,CSVVRALEQGYGYTF
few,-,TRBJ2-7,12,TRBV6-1,TGTGCCAGCAATTCGGACTCCTACGAGCAGTACTTC,CASNSDSYEQYF
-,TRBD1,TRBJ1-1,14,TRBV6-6,TGTGCCAGCAGGCTTCAGGGGGCGAGTACTGAAGCTTTCTTT,CASRLQGASTEAFF
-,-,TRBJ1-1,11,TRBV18,TGTGCCAGCTCACCACGGACTGAAGCTTTCTTT,CASSPRTEAFF
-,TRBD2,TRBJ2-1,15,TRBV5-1,TGCGCCAGCAGCTTGGGACTAGCGGGAGTGAATGAGCAGTTCTTC,CASSLGLAGVNEQFF
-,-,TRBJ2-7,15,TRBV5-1,TGCGCCAGCAGCTTGGACCCAACCATCCCGGGTGAGCAGTACTTC,CASSLDPTIPGEQYF
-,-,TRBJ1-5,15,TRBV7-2,TGTGCCAGCAGCATACAGGGTTTACGCAATCAGCCCCAGCATTTT,CASSIQGLRNQPQHF
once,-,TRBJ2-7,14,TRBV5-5,TGTGCCAGCAGCTTCGGTGGGGGCTCCTACGAGCAGTACTTC,CASSFGGGSYEQYF
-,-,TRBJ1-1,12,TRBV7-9,TGTGCCAGCAGCCCCGCAGGCACTGAAGCTTTCTTT,CASSPAGTEAFF
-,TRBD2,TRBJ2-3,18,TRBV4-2,TGTGCCAGCAGCCATTTGAGCGGGAGGAGGGGAGGCACAGATACGCAGTATTTT,CASSHLSGRRGGTDTQYF
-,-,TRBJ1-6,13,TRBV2,TGTGCCAGCAGTGACAGGGATTTTCCACCCCTCCACTTT,CASSDRDFPPLHF
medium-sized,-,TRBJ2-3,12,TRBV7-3,TGTGCCAGCAGCCGACCGGGAGATACGCAGTATTTT,CASSRPGDTQYF
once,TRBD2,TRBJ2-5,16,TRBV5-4,TGTGCCAGCAGCAAAGCGGGAGGAGCCATAGGCGAGACCCAGTACTTC,CASSKAGGAIGETQYF
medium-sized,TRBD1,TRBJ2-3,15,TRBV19,TGTGCCAGTAGTGGCGACAGGGGGAAACCAGATACGCAGTATTTT,CASSGDRGKPDTQYF
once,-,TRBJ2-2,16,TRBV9,TGTGCCAGCAGCGTAGCTACTGCCGGCTTGGCCGGGGAGCTGTTTTTT,CASSVATAGLAGELFF
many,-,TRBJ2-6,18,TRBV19,TGTGCCAGTAGTACCACGGGACACCAAAGCTCTGGGGCCAACGTCCTGACTTTC,CASSTTGHQSSGANVLTF
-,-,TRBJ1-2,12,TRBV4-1,TGCGCCAGCAGCCAAGTGGGCAGGGGCTACACCTTC,CASSQVGRGYTF
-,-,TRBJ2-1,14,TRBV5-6,TGTGCCAGCAGCTCAGCCGGGGCCTACAATGAGCAGTTCTTC,CASSSAGAYNEQFF
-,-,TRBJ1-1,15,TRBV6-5,TGTGCCAGCAGTTATATGGGGTTTAGGGACACTGAAGCTTTCTTT,CASSYMGFRDTEAFF
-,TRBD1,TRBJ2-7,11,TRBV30,TGTGCCGGACGGACAGGCTACGAGCAGTACTTC,CAGRTGYEQYF
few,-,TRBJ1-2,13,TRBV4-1,TGCGCCAGCACCGGGGACACCTCCTATGGCTACACCTTC,CASTGDTSYGYTF
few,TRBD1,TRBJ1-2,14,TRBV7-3,TGTGCCAGCAGCTTAGGGACAGGGGCCGGTGGCTACACCTTC,CASSLGTGAGGYTF
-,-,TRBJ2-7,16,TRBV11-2,TGTGCCAGCAGACGTATAGGTGGGGGGGCGTCCTACGAGCAGTACTTC,CASRRIGGGASYEQYF
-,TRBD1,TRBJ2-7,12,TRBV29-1,TGCAGCGGTACTGAACAGGGGGCGCGACAGTACTTC,CSGTEQGARQYF
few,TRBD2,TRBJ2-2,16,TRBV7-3,TGTGCCAGCAGCTTAGGAAGCGGGATGAACACCGGGGAGCTGTTTTTT,CASSLGSGMNTGELFF
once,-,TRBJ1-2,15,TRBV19,TGTGCCAGTAGTATAGAGCCGGCCCGCCGATATGGCTACACCTTC,CASSIEPARRYGYTF
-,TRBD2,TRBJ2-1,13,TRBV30,TGTGCCTGGACACTAGCGGGGGGGGATGAGCAGTTCTTC,CAWTLAGGDEQFF
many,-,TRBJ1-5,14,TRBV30,TGTGCCTGGAGTGTCATAGGTAGCAATCAGCCCCAGCATTTT,CAWSVIGSNQPQHF
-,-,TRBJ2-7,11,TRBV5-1,TGCGCCAGCGGTTCGGGATACGAGCAGTACTTC,CASGSGYEQYF
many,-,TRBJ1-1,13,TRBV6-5,TGTGCCAGCAGTTACTCGATTGCGACGGAAGCTTTCTTT,CASSYSIATEAFF
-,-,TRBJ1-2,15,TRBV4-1,TGCGCCAGCAGCCAAGGGGCGAGGGGCGTCTATGGCTACACCTTC,CASSQGARGVYGYTF